These 30 T cell receptor beta chains share one sample of origin, sequenced in a study of cytomegalovirus exposure and HLA in healthy donors (dated by TCRdb to 2015 to 2018). Library prep was done by the immunoSEQ multiplex PCR assay. For the multiplex PCR, a mixture combining 60 forward primers for TCR Vbeta segments and 13 reverse primers for TCR Jbeta segments was used. Drawn from immuneACCESS, this table holds only the in-frame rearrangements with V and J called that TCRdb kept. Clones are partly lost; checked studies trace under half to an unresolved V gene and leave the rest unexplained. This sample has 95,000 to 100,000 clones in its table, and approximately 80% of those were observed once. 3% to 4.5% of the sample is taken by the ten largest. Specimen: PBMCs. These receptors all stem from a female donor in good health and CMV-seropositive.

This CDR3 reads CASSASRDENTGELFF. The CDR3 DNA is TGTGCCAGCTCAGCCTCCCGGGATGAGAACACCGGGGAGCTGTTTTTT. The V and J genes are TRBV18 and TRBJ2-2, with a weak D call TRBD2 (5 bases). Germline lookup yields CDR1 KGHSH and CDR2 LQKENI. The V and J ends lost 5 bases and 1 base respectively, with 14 bases between them. CDR3 length equals 16 residues.

The V gene is TRBV6-7, the J gene TRBJ1-4; possibly TRBD1 for D (5 bases). TRBV6-7 is known as an ORF, though its function is uncertain. The CDR3 spans 21 residues. Trimming cost V 3 bases and J 0 bases, with 26 bases left between them. CDR3 coding DNA: TGTGCCAGCAGTTATGACCGGACACGCCCGAGGTTCGTTGCAACTAATGAAAAACTGTTTTTT. Encoded protein: CASSYDRTRPRFVATNEKLFF.

V usage is TRBV27 and J usage is TRBJ1-6; 8 bases are a match to TRBD1. This CDR3 has 15 residues. CDR1 and CDR2 (germline): MNHEY, SMNVEV (reference sequence). The V segment lost 3 bases and the J segment 8 bases; nucleotides outside the gene matches: 6. Here the CDR3 DNA reads TGTGCCAGCAGTTTCTCGGACAGGGTTGATTCACCCCTCCACTTT. Its protein is CASSFSDRVDSPLHF.

This clone occurred a few times. In DNA form, the CDR3 reads TGTGCCAGCAGCCGCAGGACTAGCGGGGGCCAGAATTACGAGCAGTACTTC. Translating gives CASSRRTSGGQNYEQYF. This chain links TRBV4-2 with TRBJ2-7; 13 bases align to TRBD2. From germline, CDR1 is LGHNA and CDR2 YNFKEQ. This CDR3 has 17 amino acids. The V gene end was trimmed by 4 bases and the J gene end by 4 bases; junction bases not matched to a gene: 10.

The genes are TRBV6-6 and TRBJ2-4; 7 nucleotides line up with TRBD1. The trim removed 6 bases at V and 6 bases at J, leaving 8 bases unmatched. The CDR3 spans 14 residues. Germline CDR1 reads MNHNY; CDR2 reads SVGAGI (reference sequence). This CDR3 reads CASSRNRGGNIQYF. The CDR3 DNA follows: TGTGCCAGCAGCCGAAACAGGGGCGGAAACATTCAGTACTTC.

This chain uses TRBV5-1 with TRBJ2-1; D may be TRBD2 (6 bases). CDR3 length equals 13 residues. In germline, CDR1 is SGHRS, CDR2 YFSETQ. The V end lost 0 bases, the J end lost 7 bases, and 8 bases lay between the germline ends. In DNA form, the CDR3 reads TGCGCCAGCAGCTTGGAAAGCGGGAATGAGCAGTTCTTC. Translating gives CASSLESGNEQFF.

The chain uses TRBV28 and TRBJ1-2, with 9 bases aligning to TRBD1. Germline V gene data show CDR1 as MDHEN and CDR2 as SYDVKM. The V gene end was trimmed by 6 bases and the J gene end by 8 bases; junction bases not matched to a gene: 13. The CDR3 sequence is 15 residues long. DNA of the CDR3: TGTGCCAGCAGAACTTCAGGACAGGGGCGGACCGGCTACACCTTC. As protein: CASRTSGQGRTGYTF.

CDR3 loop: CATSRDPPGQGPSEQYF. In nucleotides, the CDR3 is TGTGCCACCAGCAGAGATCCTCCGGGACAGGGGCCCTCCGAGCAGTACTTC. The J gene is TRBJ2-7, the V gene TRBV15; 10 bases are shared with TRBD1. The CDR3 contains 17 residues. After removal of 0 bases from V and 6 bases from J, the junction contained 11 bases not matched to a gene. Germline lookup yields CDR1 LNHNV and CDR2 YYDKDF (reference sequence).

For this clone: The junction shows a germline mismatch at one end, possibly a read error. The V gene is TRBV4-1, the J gene TRBJ2-7; the match to TRBD2 covers 7 bases. Germline V gene data show CDR1 as MGHRA and CDR2 as YSYEKL. The CDR3 covers 19 residues. CDR3 in DNA: TGCGCCAGCAGCCAAGATCGCCTGGCGAGGAGCGGGGATACCTACAAGCAGTACTTC. This codes for CASSQDRLARSGDTYKQYF.

This clone has only a few counts. The J gene is TRBJ1-2, the V gene TRBV5-4; no firm D call. This CDR3 comprises 15 residues. The V gene lost 0 bases and the J gene lost 6 bases, with 15 bases spanning the gap. CDR1 SGHNT and CDR2 YYREEE come from the germline V gene (reference sequence). CDR3 sequence reads: CASSLAPREGDGYTF. Written as DNA, the CDR3 is TGTGCCAGCAGCTTGGCCCCCCGGGAAGGAGATGGCTACACCTTC.

This chain links TRBV27 with TRBJ2-3; possible D gene TRBD2, 5 bases. In germline, CDR1 is MNHEY, CDR2 SMNVEV (reference sequence). This CDR3 has 12 residues. The V end was cut by 6 bases, the J end by 3 bases, with 7 bases between. The CDR3 nucleotides are TGTGCCAGCAGGGAGGCGACAGATACGCAGTATTTT. This gives the protein CASREATDTQYF.

Here the CDR3 reads CASSASGGEAFF. In DNA form, the CDR3 reads TGTGCCAGCAGCGCCTCGGGGGGTGAAGCTTTCTTT. The J gene is TRBJ1-1, the V gene TRBV4-2; possibly TRBD1 for D (5 bases). V was cut by 5 bases and J by 7 bases, with 11 bases left in between. The CDR3 spans 12 residues. Germline V gene sequence: CDR1 LGHNA, CDR2 YNFKEQ.

The sample holds one count of this clone. This chain joins TRBV5-6 and TRBJ1-5, with D possibly matching TRBD1 (6 bases). The CDR3 totals 15 residues. CDR1 SGHDT and CDR2 YYEEEE come from the germline V gene. The germline V and J ends were trimmed by 1 base and 7 bases, with 15 bases remaining between them. The CDR3 is CASSLRGGGGQPQHF. Written as DNA, the CDR3 is TGTGCCAGCAGCTTGAGGGGGGGTGGAGGGCAGCCCCAGCATTTT.

This clone has a handful of counts. Relative to the germline gene, one junction end is altered; a read error may explain this. The chain is built from TRBV4-2 and TRBJ2-2, with TRBD2 matching over 14 bases. This CDR3 region has 17 residues. Germline CDR1 reads LGHNA; CDR2 reads YNFKEQ. The CDR3 coding sequence is TGTGCCAGCCGCCAAGCGGGACTAGCGGGAGTCACCGGGGAGCTGTTTTTT. This translates into CASRQAGLAGVTGELFF.

The V gene is TRBV5-6, the J gene TRBJ2-5, with D uncertain. V dropped 2 bases and J dropped 4 bases, with 21 bases sitting between them. From germline, CDR1 is SGHDT and CDR2 YYEEEE. The CDR3 spans 17 residues. The CDR3 loop is CASSFRVPNDVGETQYF. The DNA for the CDR3 is TGTGCCAGCAGCTTTCGGGTCCCAAATGACGTAGGAGAGACCCAGTACTTC.

The table lists this clone with a count of one. V usage is TRBV5-1 and J usage is TRBJ2-3, with 9 bases that match TRBD1. Germline V gene sequence: CDR1 SGHRS, CDR2 YFSETQ. After removal of 0 bases from V and 3 bases from J, the junction contained 5 bases not matched to a gene. The CDR3 is 16 amino acids. CDR3 nucleotides: TGCGCCAGCAGCTTGGACAGGGGGCGTAGGACAGATACGCAGTATTTT. As protein: CASSLDRGRRTDTQYF.

The chain is built from TRBV5-1 and TRBJ1-5; D gene uncertain. Germline loops: CDR1 SGHRS, CDR2 YFSETQ. The CDR3 sequence is 13 residues long. V was pared by 2 bases and J by 4 bases, with 7 bases between. The CDR3 bases are TGCGCCAGCAGCTTAAGCGGGAATCAGCCCCAGCATTTT. Amino acids: CASSLSGNQPQHF.

The chain combines TRBV6-5 with TRBJ2-5; possibly TRBD1 for D (6 bases). The ends were cut back, 6 bases at V and 0 bases at J, with 14 bases in the middle. The CDR3 runs to 15 residues. From germline, CDR1 is MNHEY and CDR2 SVGAGI. The CDR3 is CASRRADRYQETQYF. CDR3 sequence (DNA): TGTGCCAGCAGAAGAGCCGACAGGTACCAAGAGACCCAGTACTTC.

This clone has a handful of counts. The chain combines TRBV5-1 with TRBJ1-4; maybe TRBD1 (5 bases). V lost 1 base and J 11 bases, leaving 9 bases between the germline ends. This CDR3 is built from 12 residues. The V gene's germline CDR1 is SGHRS and CDR2 YFSETQ. CDR3 DNA: TGCGCCAGCAGCTTGAGGGGCGAGAAACTGTTTTTT. Amino acid sequence: CASSLRGEKLFF.

This chain links TRBV7-9 with TRBJ2-2, with D possibly being TRBD2 (5 bases). The CDR3 consists of 14 residues. V was trimmed by 5 bases and J by 6 bases, leaving 13 bases between them. Germline V gene lookup returns CDR1 SEHNR and CDR2 FQNEAQ (reference sequence). CDR3 loop: CASSDGLKAGELFF. The CDR3 nucleotides read TGTGCCAGCAGCGACGGACTTAAGGCCGGGGAGCTGTTTTTT.

The CDR3 protein is CASKGGGRAFF. The DNA for the CDR3 is TGTGCCAGCAAAGGGGGGGGTAGAGCTTTCTTT. The chain carries TRBV6-4 and TRBJ1-1, with D perhaps matching TRBD1 (6 bases). V lost 7 bases and J 10 bases, leaving 13 bases between the germline ends. The CDR3 totals 11 residues. Germline CDR1 MRHNA, CDR2 SNTAGT.

V usage is TRBV14 and J usage is TRBJ2-2; D may be TRBD2 (7 bases). V shed 5 bases and J shed 5 bases, with 18 bases lying between them. CDR1 and CDR2 from the germline V gene are SGHDN and FVKESK. This CDR3 has 16 residues. The CDR3 sequence: CASSTRGAAGTGELFF. CDR3 nucleotides: TGTGCCAGCAGCACCCGGGGGGCGGCGGGGACCGGGGAGCTGTTTTTT.

The rearrangement links TRBV6-5 to TRBJ2-1, with D possibly matching TRBD2 (6 bases). Trimming removed 4 bases at V and 5 bases at J, with 12 bases between. Germline V gene sequence: CDR1 MNHEY, CDR2 SVGAGI. This CDR3 has 14 residues. The CDR3 reads CASSSAGSNNEQFF. In DNA form, the CDR3 reads TGTGCCAGCAGTTCAGCCGGGAGTAACAATGAGCAGTTCTTC.

The chain has TRBV27 and TRBJ1-2; TRBD1 agrees at 7 bases. This CDR3 is built from 15 residues. V lost 5 bases to trimming and J lost 3 bases; unmatched junction nucleotides: 9. Per the germline V gene, CDR1 is MNHEY and CDR2 is SMNVEV (reference sequence). The CDR3 spells CASSKSTGTYYGYTF. The CDR3 DNA reads as TGTGCCAGCAGTAAATCGACAGGGACGTACTATGGCTACACCTTC.

The chain carries TRBV5-1 and TRBJ2-6; 8 bases are a match to TRBD1. The V segment lost 7 bases and the J segment 2 bases; nucleotides outside the gene matches: 5. Germline values: CDR1 SGHRS, CDR2 YFSETQ. The CDR3 has 15 residues. The CDR3 nucleotides read TGCGCCAGCTATAAGGACAGGGCTGGGGCCAACGTCCTGACTTTC. It translates to CASYKDRAGANVLTF.

The V call is TRBV7-2, the J call TRBJ2-2; 8 positions match TRBD1. In germline, CDR1 is SGHTA, CDR2 FQGNSA. The CDR3 consists of 19 residues. The trim removed 0 bases at V and 5 bases at J, leaving 14 bases unmatched. CDR3 bases: TGTGCCAGCAGCTTAGCGAACGTAGGAGGCAGGGGGCATACCGGGGAGCTGTTTTTT. Protein product: CASSLANVGGRGHTGELFF. The full variable domain, rest sourced from reference TRBV7-2 and TRBJ2-2, is GAGVSQSPSNKVTEKGKDVELRCDPISGHTALYWYRQSLGQGLEFLIYFQGNSAPDKSGLPSDRFSAERTGGSVSTLTIQRTQQEDSAVYLCASSLANVGGRGHTGELFFGEGSRLTVL.

The CDR3 here is CSVETSGRYNEQYF. In DNA form, the CDR3 reads TGCAGCGTTGAAACTAGCGGGAGATACAACGAGCAGTACTTC. This chain connects TRBV29-1 to TRBJ2-7; 11 bases are shared with TRBD2. CDR3 length equals 14 residues. V dropped 2 bases and J dropped 5; count of bases not matched to a gene: 5. The germline V gene encodes CDR1 SQVTM and CDR2 ANQGSEA.

The chain joins TRBV15 to TRBJ2-3; 12 bases are a match to TRBD2. The V gene end was trimmed by 1 base and the J gene end by 7 bases; junction bases not matched to a gene: 6. The CDR3 is made up of 16 amino acids. In germline, CDR1 is LNHNV, CDR2 YYDKDF (reference sequence). CDR3 coding DNA: TGTGCCACCAGCAGAGGTCTAGCGGGGGGGCAACATACGCAGTATTTT. As protein: CATSRGLAGGQHTQYF.

The chain combines TRBV19 with TRBJ2-7; a possible D gene is TRBD2 (6 bases). Germline V gene sequence: CDR1 LNHDA, CDR2 SQIVND (reference sequence). V was clipped by 5 bases and J by 1 base, with 18 bases between them. CDR3 length: 16 residues. The CDR3 here is CASSLSGTGGSYEQYF. The CDR3 DNA reads as TGTGCCAGTAGTCTTAGTGGGACTGGGGGTTCCTACGAGCAGTACTTC. Full variable domain (outside the CDR3, taken from reference TRBV19 and TRBJ2-7): DGGITQSPKYLFRKEGQNVTLSCEQNLNHDAMYWYRQDPGQGLRLIYYSQIVNDFQKGDIAEGYSVSREKKESFPLTVTSAQKNPTAFYLCASSLSGTGGSYEQYFGPGTRLTVT.

A few counts support this clone. This chain uses TRBV6-5 with TRBJ1-1, with D unresolved. CDR1 is MNHEY, CDR2 SVGAGI, per germline. The CDR3 contains 12 residues. V was shortened by 8 bases and J by 2 bases, with 9 bases between the two germline ends. The CDR3 bases are TGTGCCAGCTTATCAGGTAACACTGAAGCTTTCTTT. Translated: CASLSGNTEAFF.